Each of the 4 T cell receptor beta chains below was sequenced from the same sample in a study of graft-versus-host responses after intestinal transplantation. The assay was immunoSEQ multiplex PCR, and TCRdb's table has in-frame clones only and misses some. The sample lists 40,000 or so clones, more than 85% occurring once. Here the sequenced sample was PBMCs, taken almost 750 days after intestinal transplantation. The source is a human patient who received an intestinal transplant, so some T cells may come from the graft donor.

CDR3 DNA sequence: TGCGCCAGCAGTGAGGGGACAGTTTACAATGAGCAGTTCTTC. Its translation is CASSEGTVYNEQFF. J is TRBJ2-1 and V is TRBV10-1, with 7 positions matching TRBD1. Germline trimming cut 2 bases from V and 4 bases from J; bases unmatched to any gene: 2. This CDR3 contains 14 residues. CDR1 is WNHNN, CDR2 SYGVQD, per germline (reference sequence).

In DNA form, the CDR3 reads TGCGCCAGCAGCCAATTGTATAGCGGAACAGATACGCAGTATTTT. Its protein product is CASSQLYSGTDTQYF. The chain links TRBV4-1 to TRBJ2-3, with D maybe TRBD2 (6 bases). Germline assignment: CDR1 MGHRA and CDR2 YSYEKL. The V end lost 2 bases, the J end lost 3 bases, and 12 bases lay between the germline ends. This CDR3 contains 15 residues.

The chain couples TRBV5-6 to TRBJ1-2, with D unclear. Germline-derived CDR1 and CDR2 are SGHDT and YYEEEE. This CDR3 comprises 12 residues. Trimming left V 1 base short and J 4 bases short, with 5 bases between. The CDR3 DNA sequence: TGTGCCAGCAGCTTGAACGGCTATGGCTACACCTTC. Translated: CASSLNGYGYTF.

The rearrangement joins TRBV19 to TRBJ2-3; a possible D gene is TRBD2 (5 bases). The CDR3 has 15 amino acids. V was clipped by 9 bases and J by 0 bases, with 16 bases between them. Germline V gene lookup returns CDR1 LNHDA and CDR2 SQIVND (reference sequence). The CDR3 DNA reads as TGTGCCAGCTCTCCCCGGCGGACTAGCACAGATACGCAGTATTTT. Translation: CASSPRRTSTDTQYF.